This entry lists 9 T cell receptor beta chains sequenced from one sample in a study of early stage breast cancer tumors. The assay was immunoSEQ multiplex PCR, and TCRdb's table has in-frame clones only and misses some. This sample has about 8,400 clones; 70% to 80% occur once, and the top ten carry 8.5%. The sequencing sample was made of normal breast tissue next to the tumor. The receptors come from a person aged 60 to 70 with breast cancer.

The chain has TRBV9 and TRBJ2-2, with D perhaps given as TRBD1 or TRBD2 (5 bases each). The CDR3 has 14 residues. Germline V lookup: CDR1 SGDLS, CDR2 YYNGEE. Trimming stripped 2 bases from V and 6 bases from J, with 11 bases between. CDR3 bases: TGTGCCAGCAGCGTCTCCGGGACCGCCGGGGAGCTGTTTTTT. Amino acid sequence: CASSVSGTAGELFF.

J is TRBJ1-1 and V is TRBV28, with D unresolved. Germline values: CDR1 MDHEN, CDR2 SYDVKM. CDR3 length equals 16 residues. Trimming shortened V by 0 bases and J by 1 base, and 12 bases separated the two germline ends. The CDR3 protein is CASSLWALGSNTEAFF. CDR3 bases: TGTGCCAGCAGTTTATGGGCGCTAGGTTCGAACACTGAAGCTTTCTTT.

This chain joins TRBV6-6 and TRBJ1-4, with 8 positions matching TRBD1. This CDR3 region has 15 residues. Germline CDR1 and CDR2: MNHNY and SVGAGI (reference sequence). The V segment lost 6 bases and the J segment 7 bases; nucleotides outside the gene matches: 10. The CDR3 nucleotides read TGTGCCAGCAGCACTCGTGGGACAGGAAGTGAAAAACTGTTTTTT. Its protein is CASSTRGTGSEKLFF.

DNA of the CDR3: TGTGCCAGCAGCTTCCCCGGGACTAGAAATGAGCAGTTCTTC. It specifies CASSFPGTRNEQFF. V is TRBV4-2 and J is TRBJ2-1, with 8 nucleotides matching TRBD2. The CDR3 runs to 14 residues. With V trimmed by 5 bases and J by 7 bases, 7 bases remained unmatched. Looked up from germline, CDR1 is LGHNA and CDR2 is YNFKEQ.

This chain connects TRBV18 to TRBJ2-1; TRBD2 aligns across 12 bases. Per the germline V gene, CDR1 is KGHSH and CDR2 is LQKENI. The CDR3 loop spans 17 amino acids. V lost 3 bases, J lost 2 bases, and 5 bases stayed unmatched. CDR3 sequence: CASSPLLAGGTYNEQFF. CDR3 nucleotides: TGTGCCAGCTCACCTCTTCTAGCGGGAGGGACCTACAATGAGCAGTTCTTC.

This chain links TRBV5-5 with TRBJ2-3; D remains unclear. The CDR3 spans 11 residues. The V end lost 4 bases, the J end lost 6 bases, and 6 bases lay between the germline ends. Germline CDR1 SGHKS, CDR2 YYEKEE (reference sequence). CDR3 sequence (DNA): TGTGCCAGCAGCATCGGGGATACGCAGTATTTT. Its protein product is CASSIGDTQYF.

This clone was seen a few times. The J gene is TRBJ1-4, the V gene TRBV7-9; TRBD1 matches 8 bases. The CDR3 is made up of 16 amino acids. Germline V lookup: CDR1 SEHNR, CDR2 FQNEAQ (reference sequence). V lost 5 bases to trimming and J lost 3 bases; unmatched junction nucleotides: 8. Written as DNA, the CDR3 is TGTGCCAGCAGCCAGGGGGCCGGTGGTCCTAATGAAAAACTGTTTTTT. Protein: CASSQGAGGPNEKLFF.

The CDR3 is CASSLYGGGTDTQYF. The CDR3 bases are TGTGCCAGCAGCTTATACGGGGGTGGCACAGATACGCAGTATTTT. The chain links TRBV7-8 to TRBJ2-3; D might be TRBD2 (6 bases). Between the trimmed V and J ends, which lost 2 bases and 1 base, there was a span of 10 bases. The germline V gene has CDR1 SGHVS and CDR2 FQNEAQ. The CDR3 has 15 residues.

The chain combines TRBV7-6 with TRBJ1-1; maybe TRBD1 (6 bases). V dropped 3 bases and J dropped 2 bases, with 10 bases sitting between them. This CDR3 is 14 amino acids long. Germline CDR1 SGHVS, CDR2 FNYEAQ. CDR3 in DNA: TGTGCCAGCAGCTTGGGGGGGCCTAACACTGAAGCTTTCTTT. Residues: CASSLGGPNTEAFF.